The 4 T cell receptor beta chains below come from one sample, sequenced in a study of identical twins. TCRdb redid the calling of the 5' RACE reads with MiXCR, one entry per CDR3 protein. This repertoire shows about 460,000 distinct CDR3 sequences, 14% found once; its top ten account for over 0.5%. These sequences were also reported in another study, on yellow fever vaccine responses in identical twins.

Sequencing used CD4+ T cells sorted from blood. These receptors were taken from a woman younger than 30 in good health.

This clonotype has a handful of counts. The CDR3 loop is CASGSAGGGLVIYEQYF. The CDR3 region has the DNA TGTGCCAGCGGAAGCGCCGGAGGGGGACTAGTTATCTACGAGCAGTACTTC. The gene calls are TRBV6-1 and TRBJ2-7; 8 bases are a match to TRBD2. Trimming at V came to 8 bases and at J to 3 bases, leaving 18 bases not matched to a gene. Germline loops: CDR1 MNHNS, CDR2 SASEGT. There are 17 residues in the CDR3.

As DNA, the CDR3 is TGTGCCATCAGTGACACCCGGGGTCCCCCCGGGGAGCTGTTTTTT. This translates into CAISDTRGPPGELFF. The chain joins TRBV10-3 to TRBJ2-2; a weak D match, TRBD2 (5 bases). V gave up 3 bases and J gave up 6 bases, with 14 bases separating them. This CDR3 has 15 residues. Germline CDR1 and CDR2: ENHRY and SYGVKD.

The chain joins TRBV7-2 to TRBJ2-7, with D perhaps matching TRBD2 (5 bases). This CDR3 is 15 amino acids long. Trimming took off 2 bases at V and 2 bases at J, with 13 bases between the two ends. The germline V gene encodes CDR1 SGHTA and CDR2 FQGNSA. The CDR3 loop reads CASSLPLGLTYEQYF. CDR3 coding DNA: TGTGCCAGCAGCTTACCCCTTGGACTCACCTACGAGCAGTACTTC.

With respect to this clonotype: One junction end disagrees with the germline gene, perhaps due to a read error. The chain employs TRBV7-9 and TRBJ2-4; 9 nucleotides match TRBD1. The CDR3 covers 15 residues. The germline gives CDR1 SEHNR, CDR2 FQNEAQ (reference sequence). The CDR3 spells CAGSSDRGDKNIQYF. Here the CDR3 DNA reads TGTGCCGGCAGCTCGGACAGGGGCGACAAAAACATTCAGTACTTC.